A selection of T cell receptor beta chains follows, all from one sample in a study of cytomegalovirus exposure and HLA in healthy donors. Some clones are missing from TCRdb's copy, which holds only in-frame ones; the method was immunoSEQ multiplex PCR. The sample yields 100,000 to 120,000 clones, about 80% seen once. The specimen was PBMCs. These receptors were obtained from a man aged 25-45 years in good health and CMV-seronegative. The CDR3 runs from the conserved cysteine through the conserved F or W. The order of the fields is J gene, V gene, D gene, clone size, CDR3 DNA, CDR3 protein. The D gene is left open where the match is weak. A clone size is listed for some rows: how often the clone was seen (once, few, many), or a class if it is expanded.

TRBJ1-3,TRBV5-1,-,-,TGCGCCAGCCAGGACGGGAGGGCTGGAAACACCATATATTTT,CASQDGRAGNTIYF
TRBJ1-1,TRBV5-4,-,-,TGTGCCAGCAGTCGAGAAAACCAGGGGACTGAAGCTTTCTTT,CASSRENQGTEAFF
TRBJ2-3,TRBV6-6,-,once,TGTGCCAGCGCCTTTACTAGTGGAACGCAGTATTTT,CASAFTSGTQYF
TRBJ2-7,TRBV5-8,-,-,TGTGCCAGCCGCAAAACAGGAGTCTACGAGCAGTACTTC,CASRKTGVYEQYF
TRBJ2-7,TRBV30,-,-,TGTGCCTGGAGTGTGTTAATGTCGGTTCAGGGCAACGAGCAGTACTTC,CAWSVLMSVQGNEQYF
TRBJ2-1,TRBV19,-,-,TGTGCCAGTAGCCGAGGACAGCCAAGCTCCTACAATGAGCAGTTCTTC,CASSRGQPSSYNEQFF
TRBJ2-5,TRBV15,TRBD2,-,TGTGCCACCAGCACAAGCGGGGGGGCACAAGAGACCCAGTACTTC,CATSTSGGAQETQYF
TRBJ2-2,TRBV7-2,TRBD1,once,TGTGCCAGCAGCGTTCGGACAGGGCACACCGGGGAGCTGTTTTTT,CASSVRTGHTGELFF
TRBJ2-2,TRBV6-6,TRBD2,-,TGTGCCAGCAGACTCCTAGCGGGAGACACCGGGGAGCTGTTTTTT,CASRLLAGDTGELFF
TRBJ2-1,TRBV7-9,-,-,TGTGCCAGCAGCCTCACGGTCGGTACTAGCCATGAGCAGTTCTTC,CASSLTVGTSHEQFF
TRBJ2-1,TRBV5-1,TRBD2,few,TGCGCCAGCAGCTTGGAAGCGACTAGCGGGAGGAAGTACAATGAGCAGTTCTTC,CASSLEATSGRKYNEQFF
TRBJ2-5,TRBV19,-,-,TGTGCCAGTTCACTGAGGGAAGAGACCCAGTACTTC,CASSLREETQYF
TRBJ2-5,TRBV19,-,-,TGTGCCAGTAGTACGGACTACCAAGAGACCCAGTACTTC,CASSTDYQETQYF
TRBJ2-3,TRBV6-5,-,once,TGTGCCAGCAGTTACGGGGGGTCCACAGATACGCAGTATTTT,CASSYGGSTDTQYF
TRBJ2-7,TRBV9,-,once,TGTGCCAGCAGCGTAGGTAGCCTGGGCTACGAGCAGTACTTC,CASSVGSLGYEQYF
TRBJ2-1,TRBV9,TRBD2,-,TGTGCCAGCAGCGTATTGGGCGGGAGCAGGAATGAGCAGTTCTTC,CASSVLGGSRNEQFF
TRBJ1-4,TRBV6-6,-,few,TGTGCCAGCAAACAGGGAGATGAAAAACTGTTTTTT,CASKQGDEKLFF
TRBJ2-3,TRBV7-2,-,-,TGTGCCAGCAGCTCGCGGACTTACCAAACCACAGATACGCAGTATTTT,CASSSRTYQTTDTQYF
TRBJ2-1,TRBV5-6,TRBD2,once,TGTGCCAGCACCCGGGGGCAAGCGGGGGGTTACAATGAGCAGTTCTTC,CASTRGQAGGYNEQFF
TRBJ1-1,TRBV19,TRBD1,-,TGTGCCAGTACCAGGGGGCGAGTTGAAGCTTTCTTT,CASTRGRVEAFF
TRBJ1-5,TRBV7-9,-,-,TGTGCCAGCAGCTTAGGTTTCGTAGAAAATCAGCCCCAGCATTTT,CASSLGFVENQPQHF
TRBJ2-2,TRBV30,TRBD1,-,TGTGCCTGGACGCCGGGACAGGGTGCCGGGGAGCTGTTTTTT,CAWTPGQGAGELFF
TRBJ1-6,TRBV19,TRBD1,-,TGTGCCAGTAGCCCACCTCGGGACAGGGGCTCCTATAATTCACCCCTCCACTTT,CASSPPRDRGSYNSPLHF
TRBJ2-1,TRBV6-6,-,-,TGTGCCAGCAGTTACTCACAGGTATACAATGAGCAGTTCTTC,CASSYSQVYNEQFF
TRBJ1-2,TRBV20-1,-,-,TGCAGTGCTAGCGCCAGCTATGGCTACACCTTC,CSASASYGYTF
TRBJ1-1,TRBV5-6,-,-,TGTGCCAGCAGCCCGGGGTGGGGGGTAATGAACACTGAAGCTTTCTTT,CASSPGWGVMNTEAFF
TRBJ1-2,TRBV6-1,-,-,TGTGCCAGCAGTGAGCTAGGGGTAGACGGCTACACCTTC,CASSELGVDGYTF
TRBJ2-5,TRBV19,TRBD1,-,TGTGCCAGTAGTATCGGGACAGTCCAAGAGACCCAGTACTTC,CASSIGTVQETQYF
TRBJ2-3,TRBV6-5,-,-,TGTGCCAGCAGTTACTCGGACAGAACAGATACGCAGTATTTT,CASSYSDRTDTQYF
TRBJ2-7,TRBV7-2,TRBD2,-,TGTGCCAGCAGCTTAGAGCGGGGGGCGGTGGGCGAGCAGTACTTC,CASSLERGAVGEQYF
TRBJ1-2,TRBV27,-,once,TGTGCCAGCAGCCCTCAGTACAACTATGGCTACACCTTC,CASSPQYNYGYTF
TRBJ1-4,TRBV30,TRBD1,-,TGTGCCTGGGAAACCCCGACAGGGGGCGGAGAAAAACTGTTTTTT,CAWETPTGGGEKLFF
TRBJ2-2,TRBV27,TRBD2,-,TGTGCCAGCAGTCTCAGGACTAGCGGCCTCACCGGGGAGCTGTTTTTT,CASSLRTSGLTGELFF
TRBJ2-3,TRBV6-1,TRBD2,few,TGTGCCAGCAGTGAAATTATGGCGGGAGGGGCAGATACGCAGTATTTT,CASSEIMAGGADTQYF
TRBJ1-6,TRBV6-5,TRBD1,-,TGTGCCAGCAGTTACGCCGGGACAGGGAATTCACCCCTCCACTTT,CASSYAGTGNSPLHF
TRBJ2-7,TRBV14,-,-,TGTGCCAGCAGGGCTCAGGGAGGACCCTACGAGCAGTACTTC,CASRAQGGPYEQYF
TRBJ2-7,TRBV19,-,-,TGTGCCAGTAGTAGCGGCTCCGGGATCTACGAGCAGTACTTC,CASSSGSGIYEQYF
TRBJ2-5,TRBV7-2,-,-,TGTGCCAGCAGCTTCTCGGAGACCCAGTACTTC,CASSFSETQYF
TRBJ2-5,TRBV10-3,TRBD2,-,TGTGCCATCAGTGAGTCGACGGGAGGGTTTCAGACCCAGTACTTC,CAISESTGGFQTQYF